This TCR beta chain derives from a study of OX40 agonist ivuxolimab in advanced cancers. Whole-study context: Patients undergoing dose escalation presented with hepatocellular carcinoma, melanoma, renal cell or head and neck cancer. Study-level points and caveats: Antigen targets of the expanded peripheral T cells went undetermined.

Sequencing used immunoSEQ multiplex PCR; TCRdb keeps in-frame clones, though not all of them. The sample yields under 50,000 clones, approximately 80% seen once. Germline CDR1 reads SGHDT; CDR2 reads YYEEEE. V gave up 0 bases and J gave up 4 bases; unmatched junction bases: 4. The CDR3 is made up of 15 amino acids. As regards this clone: What it binds is not known.

The chain has TRBV5-6 and TRBJ2-7; 10 bases line up with TRBD2. This specimen consisted of CD4+ or CD8+ T cells sorted from blood, obtained in a trial of the OX40 agonist ivuxolimab. This sequence originates from an adult with an advanced solid tumor such as melanoma, head and neck, liver or kidney cancer. DNA for the CDR3: TGTGCCAGCAGCTTGGCCCTAGCGGGAGTATACGAGCAGTACTTC. Translated, it gives CASSLALAGVYEQYF.